The 11 T cell receptor beta chains below were found in one sample sequenced in a study of shared clonotypes between healthy human individuals. The method was immunoSEQ multiplex PCR; TCRdb's version includes in-frame clones alone and lacks a portion of them. The sample holds some 2,100,000 clones; almost 96% are singletons and the top ten take over 0.1%. The sequenced sample consisted of naive CD4+ T cells sorted from blood. Sample subset: CD45RA+ positively selected. These receptors all stem from a man between 18 and 35 years old in good health.

J is TRBJ1-2 and V is TRBV6-1; D is undetermined. Looked up from germline, CDR1 is MNHNS and CDR2 is SASEGT. The CDR3 runs 14 residues. The V and J ends lost 7 bases and 1 base respectively, with 13 bases between them. The CDR3 loop is CASTWNSINYGYTF. The CDR3 bases are TGTGCCAGCACTTGGAACAGCATTAACTATGGCTACACCTTC.

This chain links TRBV19 with TRBJ2-3; the D gene could be TRBD1 or TRBD2 (6 bases each). This CDR3 has 14 residues. Germline V gene data show CDR1 as LNHDA and CDR2 as SQIVND (reference sequence). V lost 6 bases and J 5 bases, leaving 15 bases between the germline ends. CDR3 nucleotide sequence: TGTGCCAGTAGGGTACAGGGAGGACAAGATACGCAGTATTTT. Protein sequence: CASRVQGGQDTQYF.

Only one count was recorded for this clone. The chain recombines TRBV6-1 with TRBJ2-7, with 9 nucleotides matching TRBD1. Germline V gene sequence: CDR1 MNHNS, CDR2 SASEGT. The CDR3 contains 15 residues. Losses at the gene ends were 4 bases for V and 1 base for J; bases not matched to a gene: 5. CDR3 sequence: CASSVIDRGSYEQYF. The DNA of the CDR3 is TGTGCCAGCAGTGTGATAGACAGGGGGTCCTACGAGCAGTACTTC.

This sequence joins TRBV21-1 and TRBJ1-2. TRBV21-1 is assigned pseudogene status. This CDR3 spans 17 amino acids. In DNA, the CDR3 is TGTGCCAGCAGCAAAGTTCCCAAGGGCAACCCTAGGTATGGCTACACCTTC. This encodes CASSKVPKGNPRYGYTF.

In regard to this clone: The sample carries other DNA sequences with the same CDR3. This sequence joins TRBV9 and TRBJ2-3; TRBD2 aligns across 7 bases. Germline trimming cut 0 bases from V and 5 bases from J; bases unmatched to any gene: 6. CDR3 length equals 15 residues. Germline values: CDR1 SGDLS, CDR2 YYNGEE. The CDR3 bases are TGTGCCAGCAGCGTAGCTCTGGCGGGGGTAGATACGCAGTATTTT. Encoded protein: CASSVALAGVDTQYF.

This chain uses TRBV11-2 with TRBJ2-7; 13 bases match TRBD2. Trimming at V came to 0 bases and at J to 4 bases, leaving 3 bases not matched to a gene. Germline CDR1 and CDR2: SGHAT and FQNNGV. This CDR3 region has 16 residues. The CDR3 nucleotides are TGTGCCAGCAGCTTAGAGACTAGCGGGAGGTCTTACGAGCAGTACTTC. Translated, it gives CASSLETSGRSYEQYF.

With respect to this clone: One end of the junction varies from germline; a read error may be responsible. This chain's CDR3 is CASSSGTGGYNEQFF. As DNA, the CDR3 is TGTGCTAGCAGCTCGGGGACAGGGGGCTACAATGAGCAGTTCTTC. The V and J genes are TRBV7-7 and TRBJ2-1; 11 positions match TRBD1. The CDR3 sequence is 15 residues long. Germline values: CDR1 SSHAT, CDR2 FNYEAQ (reference sequence).

This clone is a singleton in its sample. The chain has TRBV5-1 and TRBJ2-5; 13 bases are shared with TRBD2. Germline CDR1 and CDR2: SGHRS and YFSETQ. The junction had 5 bases not matched to a gene; V was cut back by 4 bases and J by 2 bases. This CDR3 has 16 amino acids. CDR3 region: CASSLGTSGMQETQYF. The CDR3 DNA follows: TGCGCCAGCAGCCTCGGGACTAGCGGGATGCAAGAGACCCAGTACTTC.

The rearrangement joins TRBV27 to TRBJ2-6; D gene ambiguous. Germline values: CDR1 MNHEY, CDR2 SMNVEV (reference sequence). CDR3 size: 15 residues. V was cut by 4 bases and J by 7 bases, with 14 bases left in between. This CDR3 is CASSSRSAVANVLTF. The CDR3 bases are TGTGCCAGCAGTTCCAGGTCGGCGGTCGCCAACGTCCTGACTTTC.

The rearrangement joins TRBV10-2 to TRBJ1-3; 8 bases are a match to TRBD1. Germline assignment: CDR1 WSHSY and CDR2 SAAADI. With V trimmed by 6 bases and J by 7 bases, 8 bases remained unmatched. This CDR3 has 14 residues. The CDR3 is CASSEAGGLNTIYF. CDR3 nucleotides: TGCGCCAGCAGCGAGGCAGGGGGCTTGAACACCATATATTTT.

The chain combines TRBV6-1 with TRBJ2-3; 8 nucleotides match TRBD2. The CDR3 spans 17 residues. Germline assignment: CDR1 MNHNS and CDR2 SASEGT. Trimming took 0 bases from V and 5 from J; bases not matched to a gene: 10. CDR3 amino acids: CASSEARTSGIIDTQYF. In DNA, the CDR3 is TGTGCCAGCAGTGAAGCGCGAACTAGCGGTATAATAGATACGCAGTATTTT.